These 23 T cell receptor beta chains were sequenced from one sample in a study of shared clonotypes between healthy human individuals. Generated by immunoSEQ multiplex PCR, the TCRdb table keeps only in-frame clones and is missing some. The repertoire has 2,500,000 or so clones, 85% to 95% of them found once; the top ten carry roughly 0.13%. Sequencing was performed on naive CD4+ T cells sorted from blood. Subset: CD45RA+ positively selected. The receptors stem from a man in his late teens or twenties in good health.

The chain has TRBV15 and TRBJ2-7; tentatively, D is TRBD1 (5 bases). This CDR3 region has 16 residues. Trimming pared 0 bases from V and 0 bases from J, leaving 12 bases between. Germline V gene data show CDR1 as LNHNV and CDR2 as YYDKDF (reference sequence). This CDR3 reads CATSREGDMSSYEQYF. The CDR3, as DNA: TGTGCCACCAGCAGAGAAGGGGATATGAGCTCCTACGAGCAGTACTTC.

This clone was seen a single time. This sample includes further DNA sequences coding for the same CDR3. J is TRBJ1-4 and V is TRBV30, with D uncertain. V was pared by 0 bases and J by 8 bases, with 10 bases between. The CDR3 consists of 13 residues. Per the germline V gene, CDR1 is GTSNPN and CDR2 is SVGIG (reference sequence). The DNA of the CDR3 is TGTGCCTGGAGTGTCGGGGTAGGGGAAAAACTGTTTTTT. Translating it yields CAWSVGVGEKLFF.

The chain combines TRBV5-1 with TRBJ2-3; D call uncertain. Germline CDR1 reads SGHRS; CDR2 reads YFSETQ. This CDR3 contains 15 residues. Trimming cost V 2 bases and J 10 bases, with 20 bases left between them. Here the CDR3 reads CASSFARPNPESQYF. For the CDR3, the DNA is TGCGCCAGCAGCTTTGCCAGGCCAAATCCCGAGTCGCAGTATTTT.

The gene calls are TRBV6-6 and TRBJ2-1; 14 bases fit TRBD2. Unmatched junction bases numbered 4, after V lost 5 bases and J lost 7 bases. The CDR3 extends over 15 amino acids. Germline V gives CDR1 MNHNY, CDR2 SVGAGI (reference sequence). CDR3 protein: CASSQGTSGRNEQFF. DNA of the CDR3: TGTGCCAGCAGTCAGGGGACTAGCGGGAGAAATGAGCAGTTCTTC.

The chain recombines TRBV6-5 with TRBJ2-1; the D gene is possibly TRBD1 (6 bases). V shed 5 bases and J shed 3 bases, with 11 bases lying between them. Germline V gene lookup returns CDR1 MNHEY and CDR2 SVGAGI. The CDR3 runs 14 residues. CDR3 nucleotide sequence: TGTGCCAGCAGTAGGGGACATAACTACAATGAGCAGTTCTTC. Translated, it gives CASSRGHNYNEQFF.

V gene TRBV28 combines with J gene TRBJ2-6; weak D call: TRBD1 (6 bases). Trimming took 10 bases from V and 1 from J, leaving 11 bases between them. Germline V CDR1 and CDR2: MDHEN, SYDVKM. The CDR3 is made up of 14 amino acids. The chain's CDR3 is CATLTGSGANVLTF. CDR3 DNA: TGTGCCACCCTAACAGGGTCTGGGGCCAACGTCCTGACTTTC.

Turning to this clone: This CDR3 is also generated by other DNA sequences in the sample. This chain uses TRBV5-1 with TRBJ2-2; 7 nucleotides align to TRBD1. This CDR3 is 14 amino acids long. J was trimmed by 3 bases and V by 3 bases; bases with no gene match: 2. Germline CDR1 and CDR2: SGHRS and YFSETQ. CDR3 loop: CASSSQGYTGELFF. In nucleotides, the CDR3 is TGCGCCAGCAGCTCACAGGGGTACACCGGGGAGCTGTTTTTT.

This sequence joins TRBV18 and TRBJ2-1; TRBD2 matches 10 bases. The CDR3 contains 14 residues. V lost 3 bases, J lost 8 bases, and 4 bases stayed unmatched. CDR1 and CDR2 (germline): KGHSH, LQKENI. The CDR3 loop reads CASSPPSGGYEQFF. The CDR3 DNA reads TGTGCCAGCTCACCCCCTAGCGGGGGTTATGAGCAGTTCTTC.

This clone was recorded only once. The V and J genes are TRBV19 and TRBJ2-1, with 7 bases lining up with TRBD2. CDR1 and CDR2 from the germline V gene are LNHDA and SQIVND (reference sequence). This CDR3 contains 16 residues. J was trimmed by 0 bases and V by 6 bases; bases with no gene match: 8. CDR3 residues: CASRLSGDFSYNEQFF. The CDR3 nucleotides are TGTGCCAGTAGGCTGAGCGGGGACTTCTCCTACAATGAGCAGTTCTTC.

This rearrangement joins TRBV7-6 to TRBJ1-3, with D possibly TRBD1 on 5 matching bases. With 5 bases removed from V and 0 bases from J, the gap between germline ends came to 11 bases. The CDR3 extends over 15 amino acids. Germline-derived CDR1 and CDR2 are SGHVS and FNYEAQ. The CDR3 loop reads CASSPGSPSGNTIYF. CDR3 in DNA: TGTGCCAGCAGCCCAGGGTCTCCCTCTGGAAACACCATATATTTT.

This sequence joins TRBV4-1 and TRBJ1-4, with a tentative D call TRBD1 (6 bases). Trimming removed 2 bases at V and 7 bases at J, with 17 bases between. CDR1 MGHRA and CDR2 YSYEKL come from the germline V gene. CDR3 size: 16 residues. The CDR3 region is CASSQTFTGIREKLFF. Here the CDR3 DNA reads TGCGCCAGCAGCCAAACCTTTACAGGGATCCGTGAAAAACTGTTTTTT.

The rearrangement uses TRBV10-3 and TRBJ1-2, with a weak D call TRBD1 (5 bases). Looked up from germline, CDR1 is ENHRY and CDR2 is SYGVKD. V lost 7 bases, J lost 2 bases, and 11 bases lay in between. CDR3 length equals 13 residues. The CDR3 sequence is CAITSGGNYGYTF. The CDR3 DNA is TGTGCCATCACCAGCGGGGGGAACTATGGCTACACCTTC.

The rearrangement links TRBV6-5 to TRBJ2-7; TRBD1 might be the D (6 bases). V was pared by 0 bases and J by 3 bases, with 12 bases between. Germline V gene sequence: CDR1 MNHEY, CDR2 SVGAGI. The CDR3 is 15 residues long. CDR3 in DNA: TGTGCCAGCAGTTACTCCTCGGACAGTATCTACGAGCAGTACTTC. The encoded protein is CASSYSSDSIYEQYF.

This clone appeared once. The genes are TRBV30 and TRBJ2-7; no definite D call. Trimming took off 1 base at V and 5 bases at J, with 9 bases between the two ends. The CDR3 is 12 amino acids. Germline CDR1 and CDR2: GTSNPN and SVGIG (reference sequence). The DNA for the CDR3 is TGTGCCTGGAGTGGGAATTGGGACGAGCAGTACTTC. This codes for CAWSGNWDEQYF.

This chain connects TRBV29-1 to TRBJ1-2; 9 bases are a match to TRBD1. Looked up from germline, CDR1 is SQVTM and CDR2 is ANQGSEA. CDR3 length: 14 residues. The trim removed 5 bases at V and 4 bases at J, leaving 8 bases unmatched. The CDR3 nucleotides are TGCAGCGTTCCACGGGACAGGGAGGCCTATGGCTACACCTTC. Translated: CSVPRDREAYGYTF.

In its sample, this clone was seen once. The chain joins TRBV6-5 to TRBJ1-6, with D possibly TRBD1 on 6 matching bases. CDR3 size: 15 residues. Germline V gene sequence: CDR1 MNHEY, CDR2 SVGAGI. V was trimmed by 7 bases and J by 5 bases, leaving 15 bases between them. The CDR3 loop is CASTLPRGDNSPLHF. DNA for the CDR3: TGTGCCAGCACCCTACCTAGGGGGGATAATTCACCCCTCCACTTT.

The rearrangement uses TRBV29-1 and TRBJ1-1; D remains unclear. The CDR3 totals 13 residues. V was pared by 6 bases and J by 2 bases, with 13 bases between. Germline loops: CDR1 SQVTM, CDR2 ANQGSEA. The CDR3 DNA follows: TGCAGCGTAATAAACGGGGAAAACACTGAAGCTTTCTTT. Its protein is CSVINGENTEAFF.

The rearrangement joins TRBV28 to TRBJ2-7; the D gene could be TRBD1 or TRBD2 (5 bases each). The CDR3 is made up of 14 amino acids. V shed 6 bases and J shed 0 bases, with 12 bases lying between them. Looked up from germline, CDR1 is MDHEN and CDR2 is SYDVKM. CDR3 in amino acids: CASRGDRSSYEQYF. CDR3 coding DNA: TGTGCCAGCAGGGGGGACCGGAGCTCCTACGAGCAGTACTTC.

The CDR3 DNA reads as TGTGCCAGCAGCTTAGGTTGGGGAACCTCCTACGAGCAGTACTTC. Protein: CASSLGWGTSYEQYF. The chain uses TRBV11-2 and TRBJ2-7; D remains unclear. The CDR3 totals 15 residues. Germline V CDR1 and CDR2: SGHAT, FQNNGV. Trimming cost V 1 base and J 0 bases, with 10 bases left between them.

This rearrangement joins TRBV5-1 to TRBJ2-5; no clear D gene. In germline, CDR1 is SGHRS, CDR2 YFSETQ. The CDR3 spans 14 residues. V lost 5 bases and J 4 bases, leaving 15 bases between the germline ends. CDR3 amino acids: CASRRRAVPETQYF. In DNA form, the CDR3 reads TGCGCCAGCAGACGTAGGGCGGTTCCAGAGACCCAGTACTTC.

This clone was seen just once. The chain is built from TRBV5-6 and TRBJ2-2; D uncertain. Trimming took 4 bases from V and 6 from J, leaving 19 bases between them. Per the germline V gene, CDR1 is SGHDT and CDR2 is YYEEEE. This CDR3 has 16 residues. CDR3 in DNA: TGTGCCAGCAGCCCCACCCTCGGGTCCTTTGCCGGGGAGCTGTTTTTT. Translation gives CASSPTLGSFAGELFF.

This sequence joins TRBV5-1 and TRBJ2-3; D is unclear. The CDR3 is made up of 14 amino acids. The germline gives CDR1 SGHRS, CDR2 YFSETQ. V lost 1 base and J 0 bases, leaving 6 bases between the germline ends. CDR3 residues: CASSLTHSTDTQYF. Written as DNA, the CDR3 is TGCGCCAGCAGCTTGACCCACAGCACAGATACGCAGTATTTT. Full variable domain (remainder filled in from reference TRBV5-1 and TRBJ2-3): KAGVTQTPRYLIKTRGQQVTLSCSPISGHRSVSWYQQTPGQGLQFLFEYFSETQRNKGNFPGRFSGRQFSNSRSEMNVSTLELGDSALYLCASSLTHSTDTQYFGPGTRLTVL.

Here the CDR3 DNA reads TGTGCCAGCAGCCACCCCGGGGGGGAGGACAGGATCGGGGAGCTGTTTTTT. It encodes CASSHPGGEDRIGELFF. The chain is built from TRBV4-2 and TRBJ2-2; D may be TRBD2 (8 bases). Deletions cut 3 bases from V and 7 bases from J, with 21 bases between. CDR3 length: 17 amino acids. From germline, CDR1 is LGHNA and CDR2 YNFKEQ.